The 24 T cell receptor beta chains below were found in one sample sequenced in a study of cytomegalovirus exposure and HLA in healthy donors. Both 60 Vbeta primers and 13 Jbeta primers went into the PCR. The method was immunoSEQ multiplex PCR; TCRdb's version includes in-frame clones alone and lacks a portion of them. In the table there are about 160,000 clones, roughly 90% of which are singletons. The source material was PBMCs. The receptor set was obtained from a woman aged 18-29 years in good health and CMV-seronegative.

The CDR3 DNA reads TGTGCCTGGAGTGGGGACAGGGACAGGTTGGACGAGCAGTACTTC. Its translation is CAWSGDRDRLDEQYF. This chain joins TRBV30 and TRBJ2-7, with 9 bases matching TRBD1. V lost 1 base to trimming and J lost 5 bases; unmatched junction nucleotides: 9. Germline V lookup: CDR1 GTSNPN, CDR2 SVGIG (reference sequence). There are 15 residues in the CDR3.

The V and J genes are TRBV5-6 and TRBJ2-5, with 7 bases aligning to TRBD1. The better agreement between TRBJ2-7 and the DNA end casts doubt on the J call. This CDR3 is 17 amino acids long. Germline lookup yields CDR1 SGHDT and CDR2 YYEEEE. The CDR3 DNA sequence: TGTGCCAGCAGCCCATGGGGCGATAGACAGGGTGGCTACGAGCAGTACTTC. It is translated as CASSPWGDRQGGYEQYF.

This chain uses TRBV7-8 with TRBJ2-2, with TRBD2 matching over 9 bases. CDR1 and CDR2 from the germline V gene are SGHVS and FQNEAQ. The CDR3 runs to 20 residues. Trimming at V came to 0 bases and at J to 3 bases, leaving 14 bases not matched to a gene. The CDR3, as DNA: TGTGCCAGCAGCTTAGCGCGAATAGCGGGAGACTCGAAGGACACCGGGGAGCTGTTTTTT. It yields the protein CASSLARIAGDSKDTGELFF. Variable domain in full (rest from reference TRBV7-8 and TRBJ2-2): GAGVSQSPRYKVAKRGQDVALRCDPISGHVSLFWYQQALGQGPEFLTYFQNEAQLDKSGLPSDRFFAERPEGSVSTLKIQRTQQEDSAVYLCASSLARIAGDSKDTGELFFGEGSRLTVL.

This clone was counted between two and nine times. The CDR3 DNA reads TGCGCCAGCAGCCAAGCAATCCAGGTCATCAACACTGAAGCTTTCTTT. This sequence encodes CASSQAIQVINTEAFF. V usage is TRBV4-1 and J usage is TRBJ1-1; D call uncertain. Trimming shortened V by 1 base and J by 2 bases, and 14 bases separated the two germline ends. This CDR3 contains 16 residues. The germline CDR1 and CDR2 sequences are MGHRA and YSYEKL.

This clone occurred a few times. The chain carries TRBV19 and TRBJ1-2; TRBD1 aligns across 7 bases. J lost 7 bases, V lost 4 bases, and 3 bases had no gene match. There are 12 residues in the CDR3. Germline lookup yields CDR1 LNHDA and CDR2 SQIVND (reference sequence). The DNA for the CDR3 is TGTGCCAGTAGTACCGGACAGGTTGGCTACACCTTC. Translated, it gives CASSTGQVGYTF. The full variable domain, with the rest looked up from reference TRBV19 and TRBJ1-2, is DGGITQSPKYLFRKEGQNVTLSCEQNLNHDAMYWYRQDPGQGLRLIYYSQIVNDFQKGDIAEGYSVSREKKESFPLTVTSAQKNPTAFYLCASSTGQVGYTFGSGTRLTVV.

This clone was observed a single time. V gene TRBV27 combines with J gene TRBJ2-7, with D unresolved. This CDR3 has 15 residues. V lost 3 bases, J lost 1 base, and 13 bases lay in between. The germline CDR1 and CDR2 sequences are MNHEY and SMNVEV (reference sequence). This chain's CDR3 is CASSFPSDISYEQYF. CDR3 DNA: TGTGCCAGCAGTTTCCCCTCCGACATATCCTACGAGCAGTACTTC.

V is TRBV28 and J is TRBJ2-1; 11 bases map to TRBD2. The CDR3 spans 14 residues. The germline gives CDR1 MDHEN, CDR2 SYDVKM. V was pared by 6 bases and J by 5 bases, with 3 bases of the junction left unmatched. The CDR3 DNA reads as TGTGCCAGCAGGCCTAGCGGGGGGAACAATGAGCAGTTCTTC. Residues: CASRPSGGNNEQFF.

This chain links TRBV6-1 with TRBJ2-2; D gene unclear. The CDR3 runs 13 residues. Per germline, CDR1 MNHNS and CDR2 SASEGT. V lost 4 bases and J lost 10, with 13 bases in between. DNA for the CDR3: TGTGCCAGCAGTGGGCAACTCGAGGCGGAGCTGTTTTTT. Encoded protein: CASSGQLEAELFF.

V usage is TRBV29-1 and J usage is TRBJ2-1; TRBD1 agrees at 7 bases. CDR3 length: 14 amino acids. V was pared by 4 bases and J by 7 bases, with 10 bases of the junction left unmatched. Per germline, CDR1 SQVTM and CDR2 ANQGSEA. This chain's CDR3 is CSVVGVAGGNEQFF. The CDR3 nucleotides read TGCAGCGTTGTAGGGGTAGCAGGGGGTAATGAGCAGTTCTTC.

CDR3 in amino acids: CASSAGGLAGVETQYF. In DNA form, the CDR3 reads TGTGCCAGCAGCGCGGGAGGACTAGCGGGAGTAGAGACCCAGTACTTC. The chain has TRBV9 and TRBJ2-5; TRBD2 agrees at 13 bases. The CDR3 covers 16 residues. Germline V gene sequence: CDR1 SGDLS, CDR2 YYNGEE. V shed 3 bases and J 4 bases; nucleotides not matched to a gene: 6.

This clone showed up just once. The rearrangement joins TRBV7-9 to TRBJ2-7, with 11 bases lining up with TRBD2. The germline CDR1 and CDR2 sequences are SEHNR and FQNEAQ (reference sequence). This CDR3 is built from 15 residues. The V and J ends lost 3 bases and 7 bases, in that order; junction bases with no gene match: 8. In DNA form, the CDR3 reads TGTGCCAGCAGCTTGGCGGGACTAGCGGCCCGGGAGCAGTACTTC. Translated: CASSLAGLAAREQYF.

The rearrangement uses TRBV7-2 and TRBJ2-2; TRBD2 matches at 7 bases. The ends lost 4 bases at V and 8 bases at J; junction bases unmatched: 4. The germline gives CDR1 SGHTA, CDR2 FQGNSA. The CDR3 has 13 residues. In DNA form, the CDR3 reads TGTGCCAGCAGCTCCGGACTAGGAGGGGAGCTGTTTTTT. This codes for CASSSGLGGELFF.

V and J are TRBV5-1 and TRBJ2-3; D is perhaps TRBD2 (6 bases). Deletions cut 0 bases from V and 2 bases from J, with 7 bases between. Germline CDR1 is SGHRS and CDR2 is YFSETQ. This CDR3 is 14 amino acids long. As DNA, the CDR3 is TGCGCCAGCAGCTTGGGGGGACTCACAGATACGCAGTATTTT. Encoded protein: CASSLGGLTDTQYF.

The rearrangement uses TRBV6-5 and TRBJ2-1, with 15 bases aligning to TRBD2. This CDR3 spans 13 amino acids. Per the germline V gene, CDR1 is MNHEY and CDR2 is SVGAGI. J was trimmed by 9 bases and V by 8 bases; bases with no gene match: 2. This CDR3 reads CASGLAGGGEQFF. The DNA for the CDR3 is TGTGCCAGCGGACTAGCGGGAGGGGGTGAGCAGTTCTTC.

The gene calls are TRBV6-5 and TRBJ2-6; D is possibly TRBD2 (6 bases). Looked up from germline, CDR1 is MNHEY and CDR2 is SVGAGI. The ends were cut back, 4 bases at V and 4 bases at J, with 14 bases in the middle. This CDR3 spans 16 amino acids. The CDR3 coding sequence is TGTGCCAGCAGTTGGGCCCGGGAGCCCGGGGCCAACGTCCTGACTTTC. This translates into CASSWAREPGANVLTF.

The chain employs TRBV28 and TRBJ2-7; TRBD1 might be the D (5 bases). The germline V and J ends were trimmed by 6 bases and 5 bases, with 23 bases remaining between them. Per germline, CDR1 MDHEN and CDR2 SYDVKM. This CDR3 has 16 residues. In DNA, the CDR3 is TGTGCCAGCAGGTTAGGCAGGGCTCCGATTATAAACGAGCAGTACTTC. Residues: CASRLGRAPIINEQYF.

This clone has just one count. The CDR3 nucleotides are TGCGCCAGCAGCTTGTGGACCCACCGGACAGCTAGACCAGATACGCAGTATTTT. It translates to CASSLWTHRTARPDTQYF. The V call is TRBV5-1, the J call TRBJ2-3; TRBD1 is a possible D gene (6 bases). The germline V gene has CDR1 SGHRS and CDR2 YFSETQ. The ends were cut back, 1 base at V and 4 bases at J, with 22 bases in the middle. This CDR3 is 18 amino acids long.

The V call is TRBV6-5, the J call TRBJ2-5; TRBD1 matches at 7 bases. Germline V gene lookup returns CDR1 MNHEY and CDR2 SVGAGI. J gave up 4 bases and V 6 bases, and 2 bases lay outside the gene matches. The CDR3 sequence is 12 residues long. In DNA, the CDR3 is TGTGCCAGCAGCCACAGGGGAGAGACCCAGTACTTC. Protein sequence: CASSHRGETQYF.

This clone was seen a handful of times. V usage is TRBV14 and J usage is TRBJ1-3, with TRBD1 matching over 9 bases. V lost 4 bases, J lost 2 bases, and 15 bases stayed unmatched. The CDR3 loop spans 19 amino acids. Germline V gene data show CDR1 as SGHDN and CDR2 as FVKESK. The CDR3 nucleotides are TGTGCCAGCAGCCGCCACAGAGTGGGGACAGGGAGGACTGGAAACACCATATATTTT. It is translated as CASSRHRVGTGRTGNTIYF. The variable domain in full, with the rest retrieved from reference TRBV14 and TRBJ1-3, is EAGVTQFPSHSVIEKGQTVTLRCDPISGHDNLYWYRRVMGKEIKFLLHFVKESKQDESGMPNNRFLAERTGGTYSTLKVQPAELEDSGVYFCASSRHRVGTGRTGNTIYFGEGSWLTVV.

The chain combines TRBV5-1 with TRBJ1-2; TRBD1 aligns across 9 bases. Trimming removed 0 bases from V and 6 bases from J; junction bases left unmatched: 3. CDR1 SGHRS and CDR2 YFSETQ come from the germline V gene. The CDR3 has 14 amino acids. The CDR3 nucleotides read TGCGCCAGCAGCTTGGCCACAGGGGGCGATGGCTACACCTTC. Translation: CASSLATGGDGYTF. Complete variable domain (other parts from reference TRBV5-1 and TRBJ1-2): KAGVTQTPRYLIKTRGQQVTLSCSPISGHRSVSWYQQTPGQGLQFLFEYFSETQRNKGNFPGRFSGRQFSNSRSEMNVSTLELGDSALYLCASSLATGGDGYTFGSGTRLTVV.

This sequence joins TRBV28 and TRBJ2-7; perhaps TRBD2 as D (7 bases). V dropped 3 bases and J dropped 1 base, with 22 bases sitting between them. Germline CDR1 and CDR2: MDHEN and SYDVKM. The CDR3 consists of 18 residues. The CDR3 sequence is CASSLDAYREGLSYEQYF. CDR3 nucleotide sequence: TGTGCCAGCAGTTTGGATGCCTACAGGGAGGGCCTGTCCTACGAGCAGTACTTC.

The chain couples TRBV19 to TRBJ2-5; 12 bases map to TRBD2. This CDR3 comprises 16 residues. Trimming cost V 6 bases and J 3 bases; bases outside gene matches: 8. Germline CDR1 is LNHDA and CDR2 is SQIVND (reference sequence). CDR3 residues: CASSSTSGSLEETQYF. The CDR3 nucleotides are TGTGCCAGTAGCTCGACTAGCGGGAGCCTGGAAGAGACCCAGTACTTC.

This clone was counted once. The CDR3 protein is CASSVDLGGGGTDTQYF. The CDR3 DNA follows: TGTGCCAGCAGCGTAGATTTAGGTGGGGGAGGGACAGATACGCAGTATTTT. The V gene is TRBV9, the J gene TRBJ2-3; 7 nucleotides agree with TRBD2. Trimming at V came to 0 bases and at J to 3 bases, leaving 10 bases not matched to a gene. CDR1 SGDLS and CDR2 YYNGEE come from the germline V gene. The CDR3 runs to 17 residues.

The chain couples TRBV5-1 to TRBJ2-1, with D possibly matching TRBD1 (7 bases). Trimming took off 2 bases at V and 9 bases at J, with 21 bases between the two ends. The CDR3 is made up of 16 amino acids. Looked up from germline, CDR1 is SGHRS and CDR2 is YFSETQ. The CDR3 coding sequence is TGCGCCAGCAGCTTCCCGGTAGACAGGGAGGCAGTTGAGCAGTTCTTC. Residues: CASSFPVDREAVEQFF. Full variable domain (remainder filled in from reference TRBV5-1 and TRBJ2-1): KAGVTQTPRYLIKTRGQQVTLSCSPISGHRSVSWYQQTPGQGLQFLFEYFSETQRNKGNFPGRFSGRQFSNSRSEMNVSTLELGDSALYLCASSFPVDREAVEQFFGPGTRLTVL.